Presented here are 17 T cell receptor beta chains from one specimen sequenced in a study of blood T cell repertoires in COVID-19. Only in-frame clones appear in the TCRdb table, and some are missing; sequencing was by immunoSEQ multiplex PCR. The sample includes over 200,000 clones, around 82% of them seen just once. The source material was peripheral blood. These TCRs come from a man aged 35 to 55 with active or convalescent COVID-19.

The table lists this clone with a count of one. The V and J genes are TRBV29-1 and TRBJ2-5; 9 nucleotides align to TRBD1. The CDR3 extends over 13 amino acids. CDR1 is SQVTM, CDR2 ANQGSEA, per germline. After removal of 6 bases from V and 5 bases from J, the junction contained 7 bases not matched to a gene. CDR3 DNA sequence: TGCAGCGTCATACAGGGGGCGCGGGAGACCCAGTACTTC. It is translated as CSVIQGARETQYF.

The rearrangement uses TRBV30 and TRBJ1-6; D might be TRBD1 (5 bases). Germline CDR1 reads GTSNPN; CDR2 reads SVGIG (reference sequence). Trimming took off 1 base at V and 10 bases at J, with 11 bases between the two ends. The CDR3 loop spans 13 amino acids. The CDR3 sequence: CAWSGAGQSPLHF. The CDR3 DNA is TGTGCCTGGAGTGGCGCAGGGCAGTCACCCCTCCACTTT.

The genes are TRBV23-1 and TRBJ1-2, with 8 positions matching TRBD1. TRBV23-1 is an open reading frame whose function is uncertain. CDR3 length equals 14 residues. V lost 4 bases to trimming and J lost 4 bases; unmatched junction nucleotides: 5. The CDR3 DNA reads TGCGCCAGCAGTCCCGTGGGACAGGTCTATGGCTACACCTTC. Translated: CASSPVGQVYGYTF.

V usage is TRBV7-9 and J usage is TRBJ1-1, with 7 bases identical to TRBD1. Germline V gene lookup returns CDR1 SEHNR and CDR2 FQNEAQ (reference sequence). The CDR3 is 16 residues long. Trimming took 0 bases from V and 3 from J; bases not matched to a gene: 7. The CDR3 is CASSLAEGGAHTEAFF. The CDR3 DNA follows: TGTGCCAGCAGCTTAGCGGAAGGGGGCGCACACACTGAAGCTTTCTTT. The full variable domain, in which reference TRBV7-9 and TRBJ1-1 provide the parts outside the CDR3, is DTGVSQNPRHKITKRGQNVTFRCDPISEHNRLYWYRQTLGQGPEFLTYFQNEAQLEKSRLLSDRFSAERPKGSFSTLEIQRTEQGDSAMYLCASSLAEGGAHTEAFFGQGTRLTVV.

The chain joins TRBV18 to TRBJ2-4, with a possible D match to TRBD1 (6 bases). Germline CDR1 is KGHSH and CDR2 is LQKENI. The germline V and J ends were trimmed by 3 bases and 0 bases, with 12 bases remaining between them. The CDR3 sequence is 16 residues long. CDR3 loop: CASSPTGTGAKNIQYF. CDR3 bases: TGTGCCAGCTCACCTACAGGGACGGGAGCCAAAAACATTCAGTACTTC.

The chain couples TRBV19 to TRBJ2-5; 9 bases agree with TRBD1. The CDR3 consists of 17 residues. The trim removed 5 bases at V and 5 bases at J, leaving 15 bases unmatched. Germline-derived CDR1 and CDR2 are LNHDA and SQIVND (reference sequence). In DNA form, the CDR3 reads TGTGCCAGTAGTTCCCCGGGACAGGGACTATTCGGGGAGACCCAGTACTTC. Translating gives CASSSPGQGLFGETQYF. Using reference TRBV19 and TRBJ2-5 for the parts outside the CDR3, the full variable domain is DGGITQSPKYLFRKEGQNVTLSCEQNLNHDAMYWYRQDPGQGLRLIYYSQIVNDFQKGDIAEGYSVSREKKESFPLTVTSAQKNPTAFYLCASSSPGQGLFGETQYFGPGTRLLVL.

V is TRBV5-1 and J is TRBJ2-2, with TRBD2 as a possible D gene (6 bases). Germline V gives CDR1 SGHRS, CDR2 YFSETQ. Deletions cut 4 bases from V and 4 bases from J, with 14 bases between. The CDR3 sequence is 15 residues long. The CDR3 sequence: CASSTSSVGTGELFF. In DNA form, the CDR3 reads TGCGCCAGCAGCACCTCTAGCGTCGGCACCGGGGAGCTGTTTTTT.

The J gene is TRBJ1-1, the V gene TRBV27; 8 bases are a match to TRBD1. Germline lookup yields CDR1 MNHEY and CDR2 SMNVEV (reference sequence). This CDR3 is built from 17 residues. V gave up 5 bases and J gave up 0 bases; unmatched junction bases: 11. The DNA for the CDR3 is TGTGCCAGCAGTACCTGGGCAGGGGGCAGGGTGAACACTGAAGCTTTCTTT. It translates to CASSTWAGGRVNTEAFF.

The chain carries TRBV27 and TRBJ1-1, with D unresolved. Germline loops: CDR1 MNHEY, CDR2 SMNVEV (reference sequence). V was trimmed by 5 bases and J by 1 base, leaving 8 bases between them. The CDR3 is 13 amino acids. The CDR3 loop is CASSITPNTEAFF. The CDR3 nucleotides read TGTGCCAGCAGTATAACACCGAACACTGAAGCTTTCTTT.

This chain joins TRBV28 and TRBJ2-7, with D tentatively TRBD2 (5 bases). This CDR3 spans 15 amino acids. The germline V gene has CDR1 MDHEN and CDR2 SYDVKM. Trimming left V 5 bases short and J 4 bases short, with 18 bases between. For the CDR3, the DNA is TGTGCCAGCAGTCCTGCCCTCGGGAACCTATACGAGCAGTACTTC. It codes for CASSPALGNLYEQYF.

The J gene is TRBJ1-1, the V gene TRBV30, with TRBD1 matching over 10 bases. V dropped 3 bases and J dropped 4; count of bases not matched to a gene: 8. In germline, CDR1 is GTSNPN, CDR2 SVGIG (reference sequence). The CDR3 has 15 amino acids. CDR3 loop: CAWSLRDRGGTEAFF. The DNA for the CDR3 is TGTGCCTGGAGCTTAAGGGACAGGGGCGGCACTGAAGCTTTCTTT.

This clone was recorded a few times. V gene TRBV6-1 combines with J gene TRBJ1-1; D is unclear. V lost 1 base and J lost 10, with 16 bases in between. In germline, CDR1 is MNHNS, CDR2 SASEGT. There are 14 residues in the CDR3. CDR3 in amino acids: CASSEVVGRLGAFF. In DNA form, the CDR3 reads TGTGCCAGCAGTGAAGTGGTCGGCAGGTTGGGAGCTTTCTTT.

This clone is a singleton in its sample. Other DNA sequences in the same sample also yield this CDR3. This chain uses TRBV6-5 with TRBJ1-1, with a tentative D call TRBD1 (5 bases). Germline values: CDR1 MNHEY, CDR2 SVGAGI. This CDR3 contains 13 residues. V shed 5 bases and J shed 1 base, with 8 bases lying between them. The CDR3 here is CASSSTGNTEAFF. The CDR3 bases are TGTGCCAGCAGTAGTACAGGGAACACTGAAGCTTTCTTT.

This clone was observed once. The V call is TRBV6-6, the J call TRBJ1-1; 9 bases are shared with TRBD1. The CDR3 has 15 amino acids. V was pared by 2 bases and J by 5 bases, with 6 bases of the junction left unmatched. From germline, CDR1 is MNHNY and CDR2 SVGAGI (reference sequence). The DNA for the CDR3 is TGTGCCAGCAGTTACAGACAGGGGGAAGGAACTGAAGCTTTCTTT. This gives the protein CASSYRQGEGTEAFF.

This sequence joins TRBV28 and TRBJ1-3; unclear D gene. V lost 3 bases, J lost 0 bases, and 12 bases lay in between. The CDR3 covers 16 residues. Germline CDR1 and CDR2: MDHEN and SYDVKM. CDR3 sequence (DNA): TGTGCCAGCAGTTTCCCCTCCGGCGGCTCTGGAAACACCATATATTTT. It translates to CASSFPSGGSGNTIYF.

The V and J genes are TRBV25-1 and TRBJ2-7; 7 nucleotides align to TRBD2. The CDR3 covers 13 residues. Germline V gives CDR1 MGHDK, CDR2 SYGVNS. The junction had 8 bases not matched to a gene; V was cut back by 6 bases and J by 6 bases. In DNA, the CDR3 is TGTGCCAGCAGGCTAACTGGGGGGGGCGAGCAGTACTTC. This translates into CASRLTGGGEQYF.

The chain recombines TRBV28 with TRBJ2-7, with a tentative D call TRBD1 (5 bases). This CDR3 contains 16 residues. Germline V lookup: CDR1 MDHEN, CDR2 SYDVKM. V dropped 5 bases and J dropped 5 bases, with 22 bases sitting between them. The CDR3 loop is CASSVITQGNTNEQYF. The CDR3 DNA follows: TGTGCCAGCAGTGTTATAACGCAGGGTAACACGAACGAGCAGTACTTC.